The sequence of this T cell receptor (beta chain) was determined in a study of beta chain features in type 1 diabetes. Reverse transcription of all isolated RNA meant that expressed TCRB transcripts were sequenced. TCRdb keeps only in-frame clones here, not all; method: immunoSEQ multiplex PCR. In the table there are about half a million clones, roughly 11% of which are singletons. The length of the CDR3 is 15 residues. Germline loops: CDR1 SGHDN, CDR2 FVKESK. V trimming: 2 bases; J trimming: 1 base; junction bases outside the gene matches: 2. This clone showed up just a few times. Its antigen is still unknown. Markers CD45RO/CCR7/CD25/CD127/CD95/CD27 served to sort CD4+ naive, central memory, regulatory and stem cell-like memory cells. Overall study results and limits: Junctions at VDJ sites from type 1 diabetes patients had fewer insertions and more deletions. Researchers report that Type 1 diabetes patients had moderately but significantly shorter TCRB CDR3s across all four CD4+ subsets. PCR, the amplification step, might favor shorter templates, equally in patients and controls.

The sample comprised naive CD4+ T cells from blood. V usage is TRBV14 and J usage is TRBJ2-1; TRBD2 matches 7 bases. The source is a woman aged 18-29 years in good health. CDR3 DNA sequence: TGTGCCAGCAGCCAACTAGCGGCTTCCTACAATGAGCAGTTCTTC. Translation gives CASSQLAASYNEQFF.